The T cell receptor beta chain described here comes from a study of shared clonotypes between healthy human individuals. With V trimmed by 6 bases and J by 3 bases, 9 bases remained unmatched. CDR3 length equals 15 residues. Germline V gene data show CDR1 as LNHDA and CDR2 as SQIVND (reference sequence). Naive CD8 cells lacked CD45RO and underwent positive selection for CCR7, leaving out terminally differentiated effector memory CD45RA+ cells. Among the donors, all were Caucasian adults who lived in Nashville, Tennessee. Notes on the study in general: Incomplete sequencing of sorted subsets was indicated by rarefaction despite large depth. Among the subsets, naive ones generally showed larger estimated richness than memory ones.

About this clone: What it binds is not known.

Sorted subsets were amplified in replicate PCRs using 200 ng DNA, around 30,000 T cell genomes. Profiled with immunoSEQ multiplex PCR; TCRdb holds only in-frame clones, not every one. The top ten hold 0.9% to 1.3% of the sample, which has millions of clones, less than 95% seen once. V gene TRBV19 combines with J gene TRBJ2-7; 9 nucleotides agree with TRBD1. This sequence originates from a man between 18 and 35 years old in good health. The sample consisted of naive CD8+ T cells sorted from blood. This chain's CDR3 is CASRTGTGTIYEQYF. The DNA of the CDR3 is TGTGCCAGTAGAACCGGGACAGGGACGATCTACGAGCAGTACTTC.